The T cell receptor beta chain under discussion was sequenced for a study of OX40 agonist ivuxolimab in advanced cancers. Study summary: Three partial responders included one hepatocellular carcinoma patient and two cutaneous melanoma patients. Study-wide results and limits: Expanded peripheral T-cell antigen specificity went undetermined. Blood T cells, both CD4+ and CD8+, expanded clonally by week 6 at 0.1 to 3.0 mg/kg.

Comment on this clone: Its antigen is currently unknown.

This CDR3 has 14 residues. Germline V gives CDR1 MDHEN, CDR2 SYDVKM. V shed 7 bases, J shed 5 bases, and the junction held 11 bases outside the gene matches. Method: immunoSEQ multiplex PCR; TCRdb's copy keeps in-frame clones and lacks some. The repertoire consists of some 16,000 clones, with 80% to 90% occurring once and the leading ten covering roughly two fifths. Anyone with autoimmune disease history or systemic immunosuppression was excluded. The rearrangement joins TRBV28 to TRBJ2-7, with 7 bases that match TRBD2. The material was CD4+ or CD8+ T cells sorted from blood, obtained in a trial of the OX40 agonist ivuxolimab. The origin of this receptor is an adult with an advanced solid tumor such as melanoma, head and neck, liver or kidney cancer. CDR3 in amino acids: CASISTLGGDEQYF. The CDR3 DNA is TGTGCCAGCATCTCCACCCTTGGGGGGGACGAGCAGTACTTC.